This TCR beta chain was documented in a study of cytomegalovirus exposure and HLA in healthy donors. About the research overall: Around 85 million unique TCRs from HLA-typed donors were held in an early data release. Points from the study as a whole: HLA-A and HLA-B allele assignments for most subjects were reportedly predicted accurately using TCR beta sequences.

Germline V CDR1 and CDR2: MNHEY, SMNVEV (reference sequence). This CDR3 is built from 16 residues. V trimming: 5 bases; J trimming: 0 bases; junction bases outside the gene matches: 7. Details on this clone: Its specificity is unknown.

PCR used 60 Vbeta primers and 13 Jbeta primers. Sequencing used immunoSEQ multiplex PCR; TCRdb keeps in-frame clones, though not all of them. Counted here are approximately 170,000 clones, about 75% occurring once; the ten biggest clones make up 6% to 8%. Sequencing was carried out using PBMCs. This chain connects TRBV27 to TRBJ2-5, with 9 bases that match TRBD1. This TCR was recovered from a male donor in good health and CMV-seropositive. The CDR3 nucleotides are TGTGCCAGCAGTCCCTCGACAGGGGGGTACCAAGAGACCCAGTACTTC. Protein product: CASSPSTGGYQETQYF.